These 29 T cell receptor beta chains originate from one sample sequenced in a study of OX40 agonist ivuxolimab in advanced cancers. Assay used: immunoSEQ multiplex PCR; TCRdb lists only in-frame clones, some missing. The sample holds some 87,000 clones; 80% to 95% are singletons and the top ten take 0.4% to 0.55%. The material was CD4+ or CD8+ T cells sorted from blood, obtained in a trial of the OX40 agonist ivuxolimab. The receptors originated from an adult with an advanced solid tumor such as melanoma, head and neck, liver or kidney cancer.

This chain joins TRBV7-2 and TRBJ2-3; the D gene is possibly TRBD1 (6 bases). The germline gives CDR1 SGHTA, CDR2 FQGNSA. V lost 6 bases and J 2 bases, leaving 18 bases between the germline ends. The CDR3 sequence is 16 residues long. The CDR3, as DNA: TGTGCCAGCAGTTCTGCCCCTCAGGGGAACACAGATACGCAGTATTTT. Its translation is CASSSAPQGNTDTQYF.

V is TRBV6-1 and J is TRBJ1-5; D perhaps matches TRBD1 (5 bases). V lost 2 bases and J 3 bases, leaving 20 bases between the germline ends. This CDR3 is built from 18 residues. Germline-derived CDR1 and CDR2 are MNHNS and SASEGT. Here the CDR3 reads CASSENPYLAGSNQPQHF. The CDR3 DNA reads as TGTGCCAGCAGTGAAAACCCCTACCTCGCAGGGTCCAATCAGCCCCAGCATTTT.

This chain joins TRBV19 and TRBJ1-5; 8 bases are shared with TRBD1. The CDR3 runs 14 residues. Unmatched junction bases numbered 6, after V lost 6 bases and J lost 5 bases. In germline, CDR1 is LNHDA, CDR2 SQIVND (reference sequence). CDR3 in amino acids: CASSHPGQDQPQHF. CDR3 sequence (DNA): TGTGCCAGTAGCCATCCGGGACAGGATCAGCCCCAGCATTTT.

The count of this clone is one. This chain joins TRBV11-3 and TRBJ1-1; perhaps TRBD1 as D (5 bases). V lost 5 bases to trimming and J lost 4 bases, with 14 bases between them. The CDR3 sequence is 14 residues long. Looked up from germline, CDR1 is SGHNT and CDR2 is YENEEA. CDR3 DNA: TGTGCCAGCAGCATCAGGGAGGGCGGCACTGAAGCTTTCTTT. Encoded protein: CASSIREGGTEAFF. Using reference TRBV11-3 and TRBJ1-1 for the parts outside the CDR3, the full variable domain is EAGVVQSPRYKIIEKKQPVAFWCNPISGHNTLYWYLQNLGQGPELLIRYENEEAVDDSQLPKDRFSAERLKGVDSTLKIQPAELGDSAVYLCASSIREGGTEAFFGQGTRLTVV.

This chain joins TRBV19 and TRBJ2-2; the D is unclear. The V end was cut by 1 base, the J end by 2 bases, with 8 bases between. Germline CDR1 and CDR2: LNHDA and SQIVND (reference sequence). The length of the CDR3 is 15 residues. The CDR3: CASSIAVRNTGELFF. CDR3 nucleotide sequence: TGTGCCAGTAGTATAGCGGTCAGAAACACCGGGGAGCTGTTTTTT.

V is TRBV19 and J is TRBJ2-7; 7 bases line up with TRBD1. The germline V gene has CDR1 LNHDA and CDR2 SQIVND (reference sequence). V shed 4 bases, J shed 1 base, and the junction held 4 bases outside the gene matches. The CDR3 loop spans 14 amino acids. In DNA form, the CDR3 reads TGTGCCAGTAGTACTCCGGGACAGTCCTACGAGCAGTACTTC. It yields the protein CASSTPGQSYEQYF.

The chain has TRBV5-1 and TRBJ2-7; the D is unclear. The CDR3 totals 13 residues. Germline V gives CDR1 SGHRS, CDR2 YFSETQ. The germline V and J ends were trimmed by 4 bases and 4 bases, with 12 bases remaining between them. CDR3: CASSTADLYEQYF. The CDR3 bases are TGCGCCAGCAGCACGGCGGACCTTTACGAGCAGTACTTC.

This chain uses TRBV7-2 with TRBJ2-5; no firm D call. CDR1 is SGHTA, CDR2 FQGNSA, per germline. Trimming pared 1 base from V and 2 bases from J, leaving 11 bases between. This CDR3 has 15 residues. This CDR3 is CASSLVSSSQETQYF. DNA for the CDR3: TGTGCCAGCAGCTTAGTTAGCAGCAGTCAAGAGACCCAGTACTTC. Combining the CDR3 with reference TRBV7-2 and TRBJ2-5 gives the whole variable domain GAGVSQSPSNKVTEKGKDVELRCDPISGHTALYWYRQSLGQGLEFLIYFQGNSAPDKSGLPSDRFSAERTGGSVSTLTIQRTQQEDSAVYLCASSLVSSSQETQYFGPGTRLLVL.

This sequence joins TRBV6-5 and TRBJ1-2; D perhaps matches TRBD1 (5 bases). CDR1 MNHEY and CDR2 SVGAGI come from the germline V gene. This CDR3 region has 13 residues. The germline V and J ends were trimmed by 6 bases and 4 bases, with 12 bases remaining between them. In nucleotides, the CDR3 is TGTGCCAGCAGACCCAGACAGTCCTATGGCTACACCTTC. This encodes CASRPRQSYGYTF.

This chain joins TRBV6-1 and TRBJ1-6; D unresolved. V lost 2 bases, J lost 4 bases, and 3 bases lay in between. In germline, CDR1 is MNHNS, CDR2 SASEGT. The CDR3 contains 13 residues. This CDR3 is CASSEQYNSPLHF. The CDR3 region has the DNA TGTGCCAGCAGTGAACAGTATAATTCACCCCTCCACTTT.

This clone was counted a single time. The chain joins TRBV28 to TRBJ2-1; TRBD2 aligns across 8 bases. V shed 1 base, J shed 10 bases, and the junction held 9 bases outside the gene matches. The CDR3 is 15 amino acids. CDR1 and CDR2 (germline): MDHEN, SYDVKM. The CDR3 region has the DNA TGTGCCAGCAGTTTATCTACGGCGGGAGGATTAGAGCAGTTCTTC. Translated: CASSLSTAGGLEQFF. The full variable domain, rest sourced from reference TRBV28 and TRBJ2-1, is DVKVTQSSRYLVKRTGEKVFLECVQDMDHENMFWYRQDPGLGLRLIYFSYDVKMKEKGDIPEGYSVSREKKERFSLILESASTNQTSMYLCASSLSTAGGLEQFFGPGTRLTVL.

This chain uses TRBV2 with TRBJ1-2; D is unclear. Germline V gene sequence: CDR1 SNHLY, CDR2 FYNNEI. The CDR3 extends over 14 amino acids. Deletions cut 3 bases from V and 1 base from J, with 9 bases between. DNA of the CDR3: TGTGCCAGCAGTGAGGGCAGAATTAACTATGGCTACACCTTC. Amino acids: CASSEGRINYGYTF. The variable domain in full, completed from reference TRBV2 and TRBJ1-2, reads EPEVTQTPSHQVTQMGQEVILRCVPISNHLYFYWYRQILGQKVEFLVSFYNNEISEKSEIFDDQFSVERPDGSNFTLKIRSTKLEDSAMYFCASSEGRINYGYTFGSGTRLTVV.

V and J are TRBV2 and TRBJ1-1, with 7 bases matching TRBD1. Germline CDR1 is SNHLY and CDR2 is FYNNEI. The CDR3 is made up of 13 amino acids. V lost 9 bases, J lost 1 base, and 5 bases stayed unmatched. In DNA, the CDR3 is TGTGCCAGTGGGCAGGGGGGGAACACTGAAGCTTTCTTT. As protein: CASGQGGNTEAFF.

This clone is a singleton in its sample. The chain links TRBV7-9 to TRBJ2-3; TRBD2 matches at 10 bases. Germline loops: CDR1 SEHNR, CDR2 FQNEAQ (reference sequence). The CDR3 totals 15 residues. The V gene end was trimmed by 5 bases and the J gene end by 4 bases; junction bases not matched to a gene: 6. The DNA for the CDR3 is TGTGCCAGCAGCCCTACTAGCGGGGTGCCAGATACGCAGTATTTT. Protein: CASSPTSGVPDTQYF.

The rearrangement joins TRBV19 to TRBJ2-3, with D uncertain. In germline, CDR1 is LNHDA, CDR2 SQIVND (reference sequence). The length of the CDR3 is 17 residues. Deletions cut 3 bases from V and 2 bases from J, with 18 bases between. CDR3 sequence: CASSIQAIGPPTDTQYF. The CDR3 DNA is TGTGCCAGTAGTATTCAGGCAATCGGTCCCCCCACAGATACGCAGTATTTT.

The chain uses TRBV5-4 and TRBJ1-1; no clear D. CDR1 and CDR2 from the germline V gene are SGHNT and YYREEE (reference sequence). The V and J ends lost 0 bases and 5 bases respectively, with 8 bases between them. This CDR3 contains 13 residues. As DNA, the CDR3 is TGTGCCAGCAGCTTGGAGGCGATTACTGAAGCTTTCTTT. Its protein is CASSLEAITEAFF. The entire variable domain, with the rest obtained from reference TRBV5-4 and TRBJ1-1, is as follows: ETGVTQSPTHLIKTRGQQVTLRCSSQSGHNTVSWYQQALGQGPQFIFQYYREEENGRGNFPPRFSGLQFPNYSSELNVNALELDDSALYLCASSLEAITEAFFGQGTRLTVV.

The chain is built from TRBV28 and TRBJ1-2, with TRBD1 matching 11 bases. With 4 bases clipped from V and 4 bases from J, the junction kept 5 bases outside the gene matches. Germline CDR1 reads MDHEN; CDR2 reads SYDVKM. CDR3 length: 15 residues. CDR3 in amino acids: CASSSLGQGAYGYTF. The CDR3 bases are TGTGCCAGCAGTTCCTTAGGACAGGGGGCCTATGGCTACACCTTC.

J is TRBJ1-4 and V is TRBV6-6; tentative D call: TRBD1 (5 bases). The CDR3 sequence is 14 residues long. Germline CDR1 is MNHNY and CDR2 is SVGAGI (reference sequence). Deletions cut 7 bases from V and 7 bases from J, with 16 bases between. The CDR3 sequence is CASTPWGSAEKLFF. CDR3 sequence (DNA): TGTGCCAGCACCCCGTGGGGGTCTGCTGAAAAACTGTTTTTT.

The chain combines TRBV29-1 with TRBJ1-1; D is possibly TRBD1 (5 bases). Trimming cost V 3 bases and J 9 bases, with 11 bases left between them. The CDR3 is 11 residues long. Germline V gene lookup returns CDR1 SQVTM and CDR2 ANQGSEA. CDR3 in DNA: TGCAGCGTTGAGACGGGGCCAAAAGCTTTCTTT. Amino acid sequence: CSVETGPKAFF.

The chain employs TRBV19 and TRBJ2-3; 7 bases line up with TRBD2. V lost 8 bases and J lost 2; bases outside the gene matches: 13. CDR1 and CDR2 (germline): LNHDA, SQIVND (reference sequence). The CDR3 has 16 residues. As DNA, the CDR3 is TGTGCCAGTGGGGGGGACTCCCGGTACTTCACAGATACGCAGTATTTT. This gives the protein CASGGDSRYFTDTQYF.

The gene calls are TRBV28 and TRBJ2-3; the D gene is possibly TRBD1 (5 bases). CDR1 and CDR2 from the germline V gene are MDHEN and SYDVKM. Trimming left V 11 bases short and J 0 bases short, with 12 bases between. The CDR3 runs 13 residues. CDR3 amino acids: CASRGSSTDTQYF. CDR3 bases: TGTGCCTCAAGGGGTTCTAGCACAGATACGCAGTATTTT. The whole variable domain, remainder taken from reference TRBV28 and TRBJ2-3, is DVKVTQSSRYLVKRTGEKVFLECVQDMDHENMFWYRQDPGLGLRLIYFSYDVKMKEKGDIPEGYSVSREKKERFSLILESASTNQTSMYLCASRGSSTDTQYFGPGTRLTVL.

CDR3 amino acids: CASSGSATFGDTQYF. CDR3 sequence (DNA): TGTGCCAGCAGCGGCTCGGCCACTTTCGGAGATACGCAGTATTTT. The J gene is TRBJ2-3, the V gene TRBV5-5; D call uncertain. Trimming cost V 4 bases and J 5 bases, with 17 bases left between them. The CDR3 has 15 amino acids. Germline V gene data show CDR1 as SGHKS and CDR2 as YYEKEE (reference sequence).

The rearrangement links TRBV9 to TRBJ2-7; D perhaps matches TRBD1 (5 bases). This CDR3 comprises 15 residues. Trimming cost V 0 bases and J 0 bases, with 10 bases left between them. Germline V CDR1 and CDR2: SGDLS, YYNGEE. CDR3 in amino acids: CASSVAGIGSYEQYF. CDR3 nucleotide sequence: TGTGCCAGCAGCGTAGCAGGGATCGGCTCCTACGAGCAGTACTTC. The whole variable domain, filled in from reference TRBV9 and TRBJ2-7, reads DSGVTQTPKHLITATGQRVTLRCSPRSGDLSVYWYQQSLDQGLQFLIQYYNGEERAKGNILERFSAQQFPDLHSELNLSSLELGDSALYFCASSVAGIGSYEQYFGPGTRLTVT.

The chain employs TRBV28 and TRBJ1-1; D not resolved. Germline lookup yields CDR1 MDHEN and CDR2 SYDVKM. Trimming removed 6 bases at V and 10 bases at J, with 12 bases between. The CDR3 spans 11 residues. Written as DNA, the CDR3 is TGTGCCAGCAGCAACCTTTGGGGAGCTTTCTTT. Residues: CASSNLWGAFF. The variable domain in full, completed from reference TRBV28 and TRBJ1-1, reads DVKVTQSSRYLVKRTGEKVFLECVQDMDHENMFWYRQDPGLGLRLIYFSYDVKMKEKGDIPEGYSVSREKKERFSLILESASTNQTSMYLCASSNLWGAFFGQGTRLTVV.

The V gene is TRBV7-9, the J gene TRBJ2-7; TRBD2 aligns across 8 bases. CDR1 is SEHNR, CDR2 FQNEAQ, per germline (reference sequence). The CDR3 spans 15 residues. The V gene end was trimmed by 3 bases and the J gene end by 6 bases; junction bases not matched to a gene: 10. The CDR3 DNA follows: TGTGCCAGCAGCTTTGGGGTAGCGGGACCCCTCGAGCAGTACTTC. It encodes CASSFGVAGPLEQYF.

V and J are TRBV6-5 and TRBJ1-2; 7 bases align to TRBD1. V lost 6 bases and J lost 4; bases outside the gene matches: 5. Germline V gene data show CDR1 as MNHEY and CDR2 as SVGAGI. The CDR3 extends over 13 amino acids. The CDR3 bases are TGTGCCAGCAGAGACAGGGAACGCTATGGCTACACCTTC. Protein sequence: CASRDRERYGYTF.

The chain employs TRBV19 and TRBJ1-5; D is perhaps TRBD1 (5 bases). V was pared by 0 bases and J by 5 bases, with 14 bases between. The CDR3 is made up of 16 amino acids. Germline V gene sequence: CDR1 LNHDA, CDR2 SQIVND (reference sequence). The CDR3 region has the DNA TGTGCCAGTAGTATAGATCGAGGGGTTGGGCATCAGCCCCAGCATTTT. It is translated as CASSIDRGVGHQPQHF. Based on the CDR3 plus reference TRBV19 and TRBJ1-5, the full variable domain is DGGITQSPKYLFRKEGQNVTLSCEQNLNHDAMYWYRQDPGQGLRLIYYSQIVNDFQKGDIAEGYSVSREKKESFPLTVTSAQKNPTAFYLCASSIDRGVGHQPQHFGDGTRLSIL.

The rearrangement joins TRBV5-6 to TRBJ1-6; 7 bases map to TRBD1. There are 16 residues in the CDR3. From germline, CDR1 is SGHDT and CDR2 YYEEEE. V shed 4 bases and J 7 bases; nucleotides not matched to a gene: 11. The CDR3 bases are TGTGCCAGCAGCCCGGGAACAGGGACAGCCAATTCACCCCTCCACTTT. This codes for CASSPGTGTANSPLHF.

V usage is TRBV6-5 and J usage is TRBJ1-2; 11 positions agree with TRBD1. CDR3 length: 13 amino acids. Germline V gene lookup returns CDR1 MNHEY and CDR2 SVGAGI. Unmatched junction bases numbered 2, after V lost 6 bases and J lost 5 bases. This CDR3 reads CASRRDRGYGYTF. Here the CDR3 DNA reads TGTGCCAGCAGGAGGGACAGGGGGTATGGCTACACCTTC.